These 4 T cell receptor beta chains originate from one sample sequenced in a study of PD-L1 blockade in urothelial cancer. Time point in this sample: pretreatment peripheral blood. Some clones are missing from TCRdb's copy, which holds only in-frame ones; the method was immunoSEQ multiplex PCR. This table holds tens of thousands of clones, around nine tenths found once. The sequencing here drew on PBMCs, taken around atezolizumab (anti-PD-L1) treatment. These receptors originate from a woman aged 60-75 years with urothelial cancer.

The chain recombines TRBV28 with TRBJ2-5, with 13 bases aligning to TRBD2. The CDR3 length is 16 residues. From germline, CDR1 is MDHEN and CDR2 SYDVKM. After removal of 6 bases from V and 0 bases from J, the junction contained 4 bases not matched to a gene. The CDR3 sequence: CASSPGLAGNQETQYF. Written as DNA, the CDR3 is TGTGCCAGCAGCCCGGGACTAGCGGGAAACCAAGAGACCCAGTACTTC.

The CDR3 protein is CALRTGTSYEQYF. CDR3 in DNA: TGTGCCCTACGGACAGGTACGTCCTACGAGCAGTACTTC. The chain couples TRBV10-3 to TRBJ2-7; 7 positions agree with TRBD1. This CDR3 spans 13 amino acids. V shed 11 bases, J shed 1 base, and the junction held 8 bases outside the gene matches. Germline CDR1 ENHRY, CDR2 SYGVKD.

This clone was seen once. V is TRBV7-2 and J is TRBJ2-3; TRBD1 is a possible D gene (5 bases). The CDR3 runs to 14 residues. Germline values: CDR1 SGHTA, CDR2 FQGNSA. Trimming left V 7 bases short and J 3 bases short, with 14 bases between. The CDR3: CASKLPAGTDTQYF. CDR3 nucleotide sequence: TGTGCCAGCAAACTACCGGCAGGGACAGATACGCAGTATTTT.

The chain is built from TRBV5-4 and TRBJ2-2, with 7 positions matching TRBD2. Germline trimming cut 2 bases from V and 3 bases from J; bases unmatched to any gene: 4. Looked up from germline, CDR1 is SGHNT and CDR2 is YYREEE (reference sequence). CDR3 length equals 15 residues. The CDR3 region is CASSLSLADTGELFF. For the CDR3, the DNA is TGTGCCAGCAGCTTAAGCCTAGCGGACACCGGGGAGCTGTTTTTT.